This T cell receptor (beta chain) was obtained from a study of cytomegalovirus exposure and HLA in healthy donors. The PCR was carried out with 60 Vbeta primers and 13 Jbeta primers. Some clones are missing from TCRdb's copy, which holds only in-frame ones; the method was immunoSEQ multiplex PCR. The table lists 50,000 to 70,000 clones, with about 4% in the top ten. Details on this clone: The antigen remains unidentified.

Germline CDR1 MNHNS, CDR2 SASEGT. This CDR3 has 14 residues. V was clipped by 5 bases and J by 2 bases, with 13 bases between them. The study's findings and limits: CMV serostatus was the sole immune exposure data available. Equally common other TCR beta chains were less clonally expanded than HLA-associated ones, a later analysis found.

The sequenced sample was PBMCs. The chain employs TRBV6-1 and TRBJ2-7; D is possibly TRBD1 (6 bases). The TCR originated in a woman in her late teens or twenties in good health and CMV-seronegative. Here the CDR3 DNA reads TGTGCCAGCAGTTTTTGGACAGAAGCCTACGAGCAGTACTTC. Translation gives CASSFWTEAYEQYF.